The 22 T cell receptor beta chains given below trace back to one sample, sequenced in a study of sequential checkpoint blockade in melanoma. Treatment noted: randomized to nivolumab then ipilimumab (arm A) or the reverse (arm B). Repertoires were generated with immunoSEQ multiplex PCR, while TCRdb's copy carries only in-frame clones and drops some. The table records over 15,000 clones, roughly 69% of them present only once. The sample in question was CD8+ T cells sorted from blood (inferred from file names), obtained from a patient given nivolumab and ipilimumab in sequence. The receptor source for this set is a human donor with melanoma.

CDR3 in DNA: TGCGCCAGCAGCCAAGGTCCCCCGGGCACTAGCGGGGTTCGCACAGATACGCAGCATTTT. Protein: CASSQGPPGTSGVRTDTQHF. The chain recombines TRBV4-1 with TRBJ2-3; no firm D call. The better agreement between TRBJ1-5 and the DNA end casts doubt on the J call. There are 20 residues in the CDR3. Germline-derived CDR1 and CDR2 are MGHRA and YSYEKL.

V and J are TRBV7-2 and TRBJ2-7; 9 bases agree with TRBD1. V gave up 5 bases and J gave up 1 base; unmatched junction bases: 6. The CDR3 spans 15 residues. Germline CDR1 reads SGHTA; CDR2 reads FQGNSA. The CDR3 DNA reads as TGTGCCAGCAGCGGTACCGGGACAGGGTCCTACGAGCAGTACTTC. This codes for CASSGTGTGSYEQYF.

This clone was detected a few times. The chain recombines TRBV5-4 with TRBJ1-1; no reliable D call. Trimming shortened V by 4 bases and J by 0 bases, and 7 bases separated the two germline ends. Germline assignment: CDR1 SGHNT and CDR2 YYREEE (reference sequence). The CDR3 sequence is 13 residues long. CDR3 DNA: TGTGCCAGCAGCCAAACAGTGAACACTGAAGCTTTCTTT. Its protein product is CASSQTVNTEAFF.

The chain is built from TRBV5-1 and TRBJ2-7; 9 positions agree with TRBD1. The V gene's germline CDR1 is SGHRS and CDR2 YFSETQ. Losses at the gene ends were 4 bases for V and 5 bases for J; bases not matched to a gene: 7. The CDR3 is 14 amino acids. The CDR3 region has the DNA TGCGCCAGCAGCAAGGGGACAGGGCCCCACGAGCAGTACTTC. Amino acids: CASSKGTGPHEQYF. Drawing the rest from reference TRBV5-1 and TRBJ2-7, the complete variable domain is KAGVTQTPRYLIKTRGQQVTLSCSPISGHRSVSWYQQTPGQGLQFLFEYFSETQRNKGNFPGRFSGRQFSNSRSEMNVSTLELGDSALYLCASSKGTGPHEQYFGPGTRLTVT.

V and J are TRBV5-1 and TRBJ2-1, with a weak D call TRBD1 (6 bases). The CDR3 has 14 residues. Germline V CDR1 and CDR2: SGHRS, YFSETQ. Trimming left V 2 bases short and J 6 bases short, with 12 bases between. CDR3 residues: CASSFTGTGNEQFF. The CDR3 DNA reads as TGCGCCAGCAGCTTCACAGGGACGGGCAATGAGCAGTTCTTC.

This chain uses TRBV9 with TRBJ2-7; TRBD2 might be the D (5 bases). The CDR3 is 15 residues long. Germline lookup yields CDR1 SGDLS and CDR2 YYNGEE. The V end was cut by 0 bases, the J end by 0 bases, with 10 bases between. The DNA for the CDR3 is TGTGCCAGCAGCGTAGGAGGGAGCCTCTCCTACGAGCAGTACTTC. Its translation: CASSVGGSLSYEQYF. The variable domain in full, with the rest retrieved from reference TRBV9 and TRBJ2-7, is DSGVTQTPKHLITATGQRVTLRCSPRSGDLSVYWYQQSLDQGLQFLIQYYNGEERAKGNILERFSAQQFPDLHSELNLSSLELGDSALYFCASSVGGSLSYEQYFGPGTRLTVT.

The chain joins TRBV4-1 to TRBJ2-1, with D possibly being TRBD2 (6 bases). Germline CDR1 is MGHRA and CDR2 is YSYEKL. The ends were cut back, 4 bases at V and 3 bases at J, with 16 bases in the middle. The CDR3 is 16 amino acids. The CDR3 region has the DNA TGCGCCAGCAGCCCCGATGCGGGGTCCTTCTACAATGAGCAGTTCTTC. Amino acid sequence: CASSPDAGSFYNEQFF.

This clone has more than one count but fewer than ten. The chain uses TRBV7-2 and TRBJ2-3; 9 positions match TRBD1. The CDR3 covers 16 residues. Trimming removed 5 bases from V and 3 bases from J; junction bases left unmatched: 9. The germline gives CDR1 SGHTA, CDR2 FQGNSA. This chain's CDR3 is CASSLDRGRGTDTQYF. CDR3 nucleotide sequence: TGTGCCAGCAGCCTCGACAGGGGGAGAGGTACAGATACGCAGTATTTT.

This clone is termed medium-sized. The gene calls are TRBV6-4 and TRBJ2-2; D ambiguous. The CDR3 covers 13 residues. Trimming shortened V by 2 bases and J by 4 bases, and 5 bases separated the two germline ends. Germline-derived CDR1 and CDR2 are MRHNA and SNTAGT. The CDR3 DNA reads TGTGCCAGCAGTGACACCAGCACCGGGGAGCTGTTTTTT. Protein sequence: CASSDTSTGELFF.

This clone appeared a few times. V and J are TRBV28 and TRBJ1-5, with TRBD1 matching over 10 bases. Losses at the gene ends were 8 bases for V and 0 bases for J; bases not matched to a gene: 1. Germline CDR1 and CDR2: MDHEN and SYDVKM. The CDR3 sequence is 14 residues long. The CDR3 is CASRDRGSNQPQHF. In DNA form, the CDR3 reads TGTGCCAGCCGGGACAGGGGTAGCAATCAGCCCCAGCATTTT.

On this clone: Other nucleotide sequences in the sample specify the same CDR3. The chain is built from TRBV5-1 and TRBJ2-1; D is possibly TRBD1 (6 bases). Germline CDR1 reads SGHRS; CDR2 reads YFSETQ. V was pared by 5 bases and J by 6 bases, with 6 bases between. This CDR3 is 11 amino acids long. The CDR3 protein is CASRTGNEQFF. The CDR3 region has the DNA TGCGCCAGCAGGACAGGCAATGAGCAGTTCTTC.

Here the CDR3 reads CASLPGQGPYEQYF. Here the CDR3 DNA reads TGTGCCAGTTTACCGGGACAGGGACCCTACGAGCAGTACTTC. The rearrangement links TRBV7-6 to TRBJ2-7; 9 positions match TRBD1. The CDR3 spans 14 residues. V was pared by 9 bases and J by 2 bases, with 8 bases of the junction left unmatched. Per the germline V gene, CDR1 is SGHVS and CDR2 is FNYEAQ.

The CDR3 coding sequence is TGCGCCAGCAGCCCTATAGCGGGAGGGCCAGGATACGAGCAGTACTTC. Amino acids: CASSPIAGGPGYEQYF. V gene TRBV5-1 combines with J gene TRBJ2-7; 11 bases line up with TRBD2. The CDR3 length is 16 residues. The germline V gene encodes CDR1 SGHRS and CDR2 YFSETQ. The junction had 10 bases not matched to a gene; V was cut back by 4 bases and J by 4 bases. The complete variable domain, with remaining parts taken from reference TRBV5-1 and TRBJ2-7, reads KAGVTQTPRYLIKTRGQQVTLSCSPISGHRSVSWYQQTPGQGLQFLFEYFSETQRNKGNFPGRFSGRQFSNSRSEMNVSTLELGDSALYLCASSPIAGGPGYEQYFGPGTRLTVT.

The chain links TRBV18 to TRBJ2-2; 7 nucleotides align to TRBD1. V lost 0 bases, J lost 4 bases, and 5 bases stayed unmatched. This CDR3 has 16 residues. The germline gives CDR1 KGHSH, CDR2 LQKENI. The CDR3 is CASSPPRGQGTGELFF. Here the CDR3 DNA reads TGTGCCAGCTCACCACCAAGGGGGCAAGGCACCGGGGAGCTGTTTTTT.

The V and J genes are TRBV30 and TRBJ1-6, with D possibly being TRBD1 (5 bases). The CDR3 consists of 11 residues. Germline lookup yields CDR1 GTSNPN and CDR2 SVGIG (reference sequence). The V and J ends lost 4 bases and 10 bases respectively, with 8 bases between them. Here the CDR3 reads CAWKGASPLHF. The CDR3 DNA follows: TGTGCCTGGAAAGGGGCCTCACCCCTCCACTTT.

This chain joins TRBV29-1 and TRBJ1-2; 9 nucleotides agree with TRBD1. V dropped 5 bases and J dropped 8; count of bases not matched to a gene: 6. The CDR3 consists of 12 residues. Per germline, CDR1 SQVTM and CDR2 ANQGSEA. As DNA, the CDR3 is TGCAGCGTTCCGGGACAGGGTGGCGGCTACACCTTC. Translated: CSVPGQGGGYTF.

The rearrangement links TRBV6-6 to TRBJ2-7; D call uncertain. Germline V gene lookup returns CDR1 MNHNY and CDR2 SVGAGI (reference sequence). The CDR3 covers 11 residues. V was cut by 5 bases and J by 4 bases, with 6 bases left in between. CDR3 loop: CASSQDYEQYF. CDR3 in DNA: TGTGCCAGCAGTCAGGATTACGAGCAGTACTTC.

This clone was seen a few times. The V call is TRBV19, the J call TRBJ2-1, with 10 bases that match TRBD2. The CDR3 loop spans 13 amino acids. Trimming at V came to 3 bases and at J to 10 bases, leaving 3 bases not matched to a gene. Germline lookup yields CDR1 LNHDA and CDR2 SQIVND (reference sequence). The CDR3 spells CASSISSGGEQFF. The CDR3 DNA follows: TGTGCCAGTAGTATCTCTAGCGGGGGCGAGCAGTTCTTC.

The rearrangement joins TRBV28 to TRBJ1-5; 9 bases are a match to TRBD1. The CDR3 extends over 15 amino acids. The V and J ends lost 5 bases and 7 bases, in that order; junction bases with no gene match: 9. Germline CDR1 reads MDHEN; CDR2 reads SYDVKM. This CDR3 reads CASSRLGQGLQPQHF. In DNA form, the CDR3 reads TGTGCCAGCAGTCGACTGGGACAGGGTCTGCAGCCCCAGCATTTT.

The rearrangement uses TRBV6-4 and TRBJ2-1; 11 nucleotides agree with TRBD1. Trimming took 4 bases from V and 9 from J; bases not matched to a gene: 11. Germline CDR1 MRHNA, CDR2 SNTAGT. The CDR3 length is 16 residues. In DNA, the CDR3 is TGTGCCAGCAGTGCCTCCTCGGGACAGGGGGGTAGTGAGCAGTTCTTC. Its translation is CASSASSGQGGSEQFF.

The genes are TRBV4-3 and TRBJ2-7, with 8 bases lining up with TRBD1. Germline CDR1 reads LGHNA; CDR2 reads YSLEER. CDR3 length equals 15 residues. Losses at the gene ends were 0 bases for V and 4 bases for J; bases not matched to a gene: 5. The CDR3 loop is CASSQERRGLYEQYF. CDR3 bases: TGCGCCAGCAGCCAAGAACGCAGGGGGCTATACGAGCAGTACTTC.

The chain couples TRBV21-1 to TRBJ2-1; TRBD1, as called in the table, went unchecked against the DNA. TRBV21-1 is annotated as a pseudogene. This CDR3 has 19 amino acids. The CDR3 DNA sequence: TGTGCCAGCAGCAAATTGGTAAAGGACAGGGAGGGCTCCTACAATGAGCAGTTCTTC. Translation: CASSKLVKDREGSYNEQFF.